Reported below is one T cell receptor beta chain. This entry is derived from a study of blood T cell repertoires in COVID-19. Profiled with immunoSEQ multiplex PCR; TCRdb holds only in-frame clones, not every one. The sample has 200,000 to 300,000 clones, approximately 89% seen once. The receptor was isolated from a woman between 45 and 60 years old with acute or convalescent COVID-19. The source material was peripheral blood.

CDR3 DNA: TGTGCCAGCAGTTACGAATTTCCTACAGGCAATCAGCCCCAGCATTTT. Protein product: CASSYEFPTGNQPQHF. The genes are TRBV6-5 and TRBJ1-5; D remains ambiguous. This CDR3 has 16 amino acids. Germline CDR1 MNHEY, CDR2 SVGAGI. V was trimmed by 2 bases and J by 2 bases, leaving 13 bases between them.